Included here is one TCR beta chain sequence, with context. Its specificity is unknown. Per germline, CDR1 SGHNT and CDR2 YYREEE (reference sequence). This CDR3 comprises 17 residues. The V gene end was trimmed by 3 bases and the J gene end by 0 bases; junction bases not matched to a gene: 10. This sample is drawn from a study of cytomegalovirus exposure and HLA in healthy donors. Study-wide results and caveats: Productive rates of about 87% or about 30% were seen for most TCR beta V segments in an earlier analysis. Upon later analysis, HLA-associated TCR beta chains proved more clonally expanded than other, equally common chains.

The PCR was carried out with 60 Vbeta primers and 13 Jbeta primers. In the original processing: An analysis performed later counted 72 million or so unique TCR beta chains (approximately 10 million of them shared). Clones were read by immunoSEQ multiplex PCR, and TCRdb kept only the in-frame ones, dropping some. The V and J calls and the clone size are those of that table, but D and trimming were determined from the DNA. The data show about 160,000 clones, just under 80% seen once. The chain employs TRBV5-4 and TRBJ2-3, with 7 bases that match TRBD1. Specimen: PBMCs. This sequence originates from a woman between 45 and 60 years old in good health and CMV-seronegative. Here the CDR3 DNA reads TGTGCCAGCAGCTCCGGACAGGCGAGGCTTAGCACAGATACGCAGTATTTT. Translating gives CASSSGQARLSTDTQYF.